The 26 T cell receptor beta chains listed next were all sequenced from one sample in a study of T-cell memory formation after mild COVID-19. TCRdb re-called the 5' RACE reads with MiXCR, one entry per CDR3 protein. This table holds 25,000 or so distinct CDR3 sequences, less than 8% found once. Sequencing was done on a sample of PBMCs or a T cell subset sorted from them (not recorded which). These receptors were collected from an adult woman who had mild COVID-19 (a few samples of this study predate the infection). Cell type and time point are not known.

This clonotype was observed at least ten times. This rearrangement joins TRBV27 to TRBJ2-2, with D maybe TRBD1 (6 bases). This CDR3 has 16 residues. The V end was cut by 3 bases, the J end by 6 bases, with 17 bases between. Germline loops: CDR1 MNHEY, CDR2 SMNVEV (reference sequence). CDR3 sequence (DNA): TGTGCCAGCAGTTTTTTGTCGGAACAGGGTTCCGGGGAGCTGTTTTTT. As protein: CASSFLSEQGSGELFF.

The chain recombines TRBV6-2 or TRBV6-3 with TRBJ2-1; 9 nucleotides line up with TRBD2. Trimming removed 4 bases from V and 7 bases from J; junction bases left unmatched: 2. From germline, CDR1 is MNHEY and CDR2 SVGEGT. The CDR3 length is 13 residues. CDR3 loop: CASSLSGGNEQFF. Written as DNA, the CDR3 is TGTGCCAGCAGTTTGAGCGGGGGGAATGAGCAGTTCTTC.

The genes are TRBV28 and TRBJ2-1; 9 nucleotides agree with TRBD2. Germline lookup yields CDR1 MDHEN and CDR2 SYDVKM. CDR3 length equals 14 residues. V was pared by 2 bases and J by 9 bases, with 5 bases of the junction left unmatched. The CDR3 bases are TGTGCCAGCAGTTTACTGGGACTAGCTGGTGAGCAGTTCTTC. It yields the protein CASSLLGLAGEQFF.

In its sample, this clonotype was seen many times. This sequence joins TRBV7-2 and TRBJ1-1, with 7 bases identical to TRBD1. Germline CDR1 and CDR2: SGHTA and FQGNSA. J was trimmed by 4 bases and V by 3 bases; bases with no gene match: 8. The CDR3 has 15 amino acids. Written as DNA, the CDR3 is TGTGCCAGCAGCTTCCAAAACGCAGGGGGCACTGAAGCTTTCTTT. Protein: CASSFQNAGGTEAFF.

This sequence joins TRBV12-3 or TRBV12-4 and TRBJ2-1, with 7 bases that match TRBD1. This CDR3 has 13 residues. V shed 6 bases and J 7 bases; nucleotides not matched to a gene: 6. For the CDR3, the DNA is TGTGCCAGCAGACAGGGGATCGGGAATGAGCAGTTCTTC. Protein: CASRQGIGNEQFF.

There are many counts of this clonotype. J is TRBJ2-3 and V is TRBV20-1; 8 nucleotides agree with TRBD1. Germline lookup yields CDR1 DFQATT and CDR2 SNEGSKA (reference sequence). V dropped 6 bases and J dropped 5; count of bases not matched to a gene: 10. The CDR3 runs to 14 residues. The CDR3 DNA sequence: TGCAGTGCCCTTGGACAGGGTAAAATAGATACGCAGTATTTT. Translated, it gives CSALGQGKIDTQYF.

At least ten counts were recorded for this clonotype. The V call is TRBV5-1, the J call TRBJ2-7; TRBD2 matches at 10 bases. Germline CDR1 reads SGHRS; CDR2 reads YFSETQ. V was pared by 1 base and J by 3 bases, with 10 bases of the junction left unmatched. CDR3 length equals 17 residues. The CDR3 loop is CASSLRTSGYTDYEQYF. The DNA for the CDR3 is TGCGCCAGCAGCTTGAGGACTAGCGGATATACGGACTACGAGCAGTACTTC.

This clonotype was counted ten times or more. The CDR3 loop reads CASSLVGEVGETQYF. CDR3 nucleotides: TGTGCCAGCAGCCTGGTGGGGGAAGTGGGAGAGACCCAGTACTTC. The chain recombines TRBV5-6 with TRBJ2-5, with D tentatively TRBD1 or TRBD2 (5 bases each). V lost 4 bases, J lost 4 bases, and 17 bases lay in between. The CDR3 loop spans 15 amino acids. Germline V gene lookup returns CDR1 SGHDT and CDR2 YYEEEE.

This clonotype occurred many times. The CDR3: CASSETGQGAKAKNIQYF. CDR3 coding DNA: TGTGCCAGCAGTGAAACGGGACAGGGGGCGAAAGCCAAAAACATTCAGTACTTC. The J gene is TRBJ2-4, the V gene TRBV2, with 12 bases identical to TRBD1. Germline V gene sequence: CDR1 SNHLY, CDR2 FYNNEI. The V segment lost 2 bases and the J segment 0 bases; nucleotides outside the gene matches: 5. The CDR3 is made up of 18 amino acids. Variable domain in full (rest from reference TRBV2 and TRBJ2-4): EPEVTQTPSHQVTQMGQEVILRCVPISNHLYFYWYRQILGQKVEFLVSFYNNEISEKSEIFDDQFSVERPDGSNFTLKIRSTKLEDSAMYFCASSETGQGAKAKNIQYFGAGTRLSVL.

This clonotype was counted ten times or more. The chain recombines TRBV6-2 or TRBV6-3 with TRBJ2-3; a weak D match, TRBD2 (6 bases). The CDR3 is 12 residues long. Trimming took off 6 bases at V and 6 bases at J, with 10 bases between the two ends. Germline values: CDR1 MNHEY, CDR2 SVGEGT. The CDR3 protein is CASSPSGDTQYF. The CDR3 nucleotides read TGTGCCAGCAGCCCCAGCGGGGATACGCAGTATTTT.

This clonotype came up many times. The rearrangement joins TRBV6-5 to TRBJ1-4; D is perhaps TRBD1 (5 bases). Germline V gene data show CDR1 as MNHEY and CDR2 as SVGAGI. The CDR3 consists of 15 residues. V lost 6 bases and J lost 7, with 18 bases in between. The CDR3 is CASSLTQGRGEKLFF. CDR3 sequence (DNA): TGTGCCAGCAGCCTAACCCAGGGAAGGGGTGAAAAACTGTTTTTT.

This clonotype occurred a few times. The genes are TRBV12-3 or TRBV12-4 and TRBJ1-2; 7 nucleotides match TRBD1. Trimming cost V 2 bases and J 9 bases; bases outside gene matches: 9. The CDR3 is made up of 14 amino acids. CDR3 coding DNA: TGTGCCAGCAGTTTATGGCAGGGGGAGAGGAGCTACACCTTC. Protein sequence: CASSLWQGERSYTF.

Many counts were recorded for this clonotype. The chain carries TRBV20-1 and TRBJ2-1, with TRBD2 matching over 7 bases. The trim removed 2 bases at V and 5 bases at J, leaving 0 bases unmatched. The CDR3 length is 12 residues. Germline V gene data show CDR1 as DFQATT and CDR2 as SNEGSKA (reference sequence). For the CDR3, the DNA is TGCAGTGCTAGACTAGCGGACAATGAGCAGTTCTTC. It specifies CSARLADNEQFF.

This clonotype was seen at least ten times. The rearrangement links TRBV7-2 to TRBJ2-5, with 8 bases matching TRBD2. The length of the CDR3 is 17 residues. V lost 0 bases and J lost 3; bases outside the gene matches: 9. Germline CDR1 is SGHTA and CDR2 is FQGNSA. The CDR3 reads CASSLAPAGAGEETQYF. The CDR3 coding sequence is TGTGCCAGCAGCTTAGCCCCCGCGGGAGCGGGAGAAGAGACCCAGTACTTC.

This clonotype was seen a handful of times. The chain carries TRBV2 and TRBJ2-1, with TRBD1 matching over 7 bases. The CDR3 is 12 amino acids. Germline trimming cut 7 bases from V and 6 bases from J; bases unmatched to any gene: 3. From germline, CDR1 is SNHLY and CDR2 FYNNEI. The CDR3 nucleotides are TGTGCCAGCACGGGACAGATCAATGAGCAGTTCTTC. It encodes CASTGQINEQFF.

The sample holds many counts of this clonotype. J is TRBJ1-4 and V is TRBV5-1; the match to TRBD1 covers 9 bases. Looked up from germline, CDR1 is SGHRS and CDR2 is YFSETQ. Trimming at V came to 4 bases and at J to 7 bases, leaving 8 bases not matched to a gene. The CDR3 consists of 15 residues. DNA of the CDR3: TGCGCCAGCAGCGCGGGACAGGGCTTGTCTGAAAAACTGTTTTTT. Translating it yields CASSAGQGLSEKLFF.

This clonotype was detected ten times or more. The chain joins TRBV6-2 or TRBV6-3 to TRBJ1-1, with a weak D call TRBD1 (6 bases). Germline CDR1 and CDR2: MNHEY and SVGEGT. The CDR3 has 13 residues. V lost 7 bases and J 0 bases, leaving 9 bases between the germline ends. This chain's CDR3 is CASTRQVNTEAFF. The CDR3 bases are TGTGCCAGCACCCGACAGGTGAACACTGAAGCTTTCTTT.

This clonotype ranks as medium-sized (0.01 to 0.1%). This chain links TRBV7-2 with TRBJ2-7, with a possible D match to TRBD1 (6 bases). V was pared by 4 bases and J by 3 bases, with 10 bases between. The CDR3 is 13 residues long. Germline CDR1 SGHTA, CDR2 FQGNSA. The CDR3 reads CASSSRTVYEQYF. CDR3 DNA sequence: TGTGCCAGCAGCTCCCGGACAGTCTACGAGCAGTACTTC.

A remark on this clonotype: A single base separates this from a much larger clone, so it may be a read error. The rearrangement uses TRBV5-1 and TRBJ1-2; D is perhaps TRBD1 (5 bases). The CDR3 is 13 amino acids. Germline V gene sequence: CDR1 SGHRS, CDR2 YFSETQ. The V end was cut by 7 bases, the J end by 4 bases, with 14 bases between. The CDR3 sequence is CASDQGSGYGYTF. The CDR3 nucleotides read TGCGCCAGCGATCAGGGTTCAGGCTATGGCTACACCTTC.

At least ten counts were recorded for this clonotype. The chain combines TRBV4-3 with TRBJ1-1; TRBD1 matches 8 bases. The V gene's germline CDR1 is LGHNA and CDR2 YSLEER. V trimming: 4 bases; J trimming: 0 bases; junction bases outside the gene matches: 13. The CDR3 runs to 18 residues. The CDR3: CASSRRQGTDHMNTEAFF. The CDR3 bases are TGCGCCAGCAGCCGCCGACAGGGGACAGACCATATGAACACTGAAGCTTTCTTT.

This clonotype is classed as medium-sized. The chain is built from TRBV4-1 and TRBJ1-2, with D hard to call. The length of the CDR3 is 15 residues. Trimming stripped 4 bases from V and 10 bases from J, with 22 bases between. Germline V gene sequence: CDR1 MGHRA, CDR2 YSYEKL. CDR3 region: CASSPGQSDSSDYTF. CDR3 DNA sequence: TGCGCCAGCAGCCCCGGGCAGTCGGACTCGAGCGACTACACCTTC.

There are many counts of this clonotype. This chain joins TRBV27 and TRBJ1-2; the D is unclear. The CDR3 runs to 13 residues. Trimming took off 0 bases at V and 5 bases at J, with 7 bases between the two ends. Germline assignment: CDR1 MNHEY and CDR2 SMNVEV (reference sequence). The CDR3 DNA reads TGTGCCAGCAGTTTATCGGCTCATTATGGCTACACCTTC. This sequence encodes CASSLSAHYGYTF.

CDR3 coding DNA: TGCAGCGTTCGTTCAGGGAGGGACACTGAAGCTTTCTTT. Its translation is CSVRSGRDTEAFF. The chain has TRBV29-1 and TRBJ1-1, with TRBD1 as a possible D gene (5 bases). The CDR3 contains 13 residues. Germline CDR1 and CDR2: SQVTM and ANQGSEA. Between the trimmed V and J ends, which lost 5 bases and 3 bases, there was a span of 13 bases.

The V and J genes are TRBV5-3 and TRBJ2-1; 7 nucleotides line up with TRBD2. TRBV5-3 is an open reading frame whose function is uncertain. V was pared by 4 bases and J by 2 bases, with 12 bases of the junction left unmatched. The CDR3 length is 17 residues. The CDR3: CARSPYPGGSPYNEQFF. The CDR3 DNA reads TGTGCCAGAAGCCCCTACCCCGGCGGGAGTCCCTACAATGAGCAGTTCTTC.

This clonotype was seen at least ten times. The chain is built from TRBV6-1 and TRBJ1-2; D gene uncertain. CDR1 is MNHNS, CDR2 SASEGT, per germline. The V end was cut by 2 bases, the J end by 4 bases, with 5 bases between. The CDR3 has 12 amino acids. CDR3 DNA: TGTGCCAGCAGTGAAACAGCCTATGGCTACACCTTC. It is translated as CASSETAYGYTF.

This clonotype is classed as medium-sized (0.01 to 0.1%). V is TRBV18 and J is TRBJ1-1; 9 nucleotides line up with TRBD1. Per germline, CDR1 KGHSH and CDR2 LQKENI. Trimming removed 8 bases from V and 3 bases from J; junction bases left unmatched: 4. This CDR3 comprises 13 residues. CDR3 protein: CASRQGVDTEAFF. CDR3 nucleotides: TGTGCCAGCCGACAGGGGGTGGACACTGAAGCTTTCTTT.